This TCR beta chain was sequenced for a study of blood T cells in healthy people across ages. Regarding the study as a whole: What prevented conclusive comparison of naive and antigen-experienced cells was that PBMCs were unsorted. Fewer expanded clones and more diversity marked long-lived versus aged donors.

Sample-barcoded 5' priming and a J-beta primer mix drove a second PCR of about 6 to 11 cycles. TCRdb reprocessed the 5' RACE reads via MiXCR and lists one record per CDR3 protein. In the table there are roughly 1,500,000 distinct CDR3 sequences, almost 35% of which are singletons. Trimming removed 5 bases from V and 8 bases from J, with 13 bases in between. The CDR3 totals 14 residues. Germline V gene data show CDR1 as KGHSY and CDR2 as FQNENV. Comments on this clonotype: Its cognate antigen is unknown.

The sample was blood. This receptor was obtained from a woman aged 25-40 years in good health. The chain combines TRBV16 with TRBJ1-6, with a tentative D call TRBD1 (5 bases). The CDR3 here is CASSAGGGYSPLHF. CDR3 nucleotides: TGTGCCAGCAGCGCGGGGGGGGGTTATTCACCCCTCCACTTT.